Below, 17 T cell receptor beta chains from the same sample are listed, as sequenced in a study of regulatory T cells in long-lasting Graves disease listed by TCRdb under 2021. The library was prepared using multiplex PCR. Reads for this sample came from an Illumina HiSeq 4000. iRepertoire HTBI primers and Arm-PCR amplification of CDR3 regions were used to construct TCR beta libraries. TCRdb handled the public reads itself, with Q25 trimming in fastp and clone calling in MiXCR, and kept productive beta chains. CDR3 protein duplicates are merged, each entry listing the most common genes and DNA. This sample holds 580,000 or so distinct CDR3 sequences; roughly 16% were observed only once. 12% of the sample is held by the ten biggest clonotypes. The time point label, read with the paper, signifies: newly diagnosed GD, antithyroid drugs for less than 3 months. For both TCR sequencing and RNA sequencing, RNA was extracted from PBMCs in TRIzol.

The sample was also reused in another study, on T cells in Graves' hyperthyroidism and ophthalmopathy.

The source material was peripheral blood mononuclear cells (PBMCs), sampled at new diagnosis, from a patient treated with antithyroid drugs. The receptor source for this set is a man aged 18 to 29 with Graves disease. Donor details come from another sample of the same person, matched by shared clones.

This clonotype appeared a few times. The chain combines TRBV5-8 with TRBJ2-5, with 9 nucleotides matching TRBD1. CDR1 is SGHTS, CDR2 YDEGEE, per germline. This CDR3 has 17 residues. With V trimmed by 0 bases and J by 4 bases, 10 bases remained unmatched. The CDR3 spells CASSLAGAQGARETQYF. Here the CDR3 DNA reads TGTGCCAGCAGCTTGGCCGGGGCACAGGGGGCGAGAGAGACCCAGTACTTC.

This clonotype was detected many times. CDR3 in DNA: TGTGCCAGCACCCCCAGCGGGAGGGAAGAGACCCAGTACTTC. Translating gives CASTPSGREETQYF. The rearrangement links TRBV11-2 to TRBJ2-5; TRBD2 aligns across 10 bases. Germline lookup yields CDR1 SGHAT and CDR2 FQNNGV. V dropped 7 bases and J dropped 3; count of bases not matched to a gene: 5. The CDR3 is made up of 14 amino acids.

This clonotype was counted once. A read error may be the cause here, since a much bigger clone is one base away. The DNA for the CDR3 is TGCAGTGCTATCCAGCGGGGCACAGATACGCAGTATTTT. This sequence encodes CSAIQRGTDTQYF. The rearrangement links TRBV20-1 to TRBJ2-3; D might be TRBD2 (6 bases). Trimming removed 4 bases from V and 1 base from J, with 9 bases in between. The CDR3 covers 13 residues. CDR1 is DFQATT, CDR2 SNEGSKA, per germline (reference sequence).

Of note for this clonotype: A read error may explain this, as a much larger clone is one base away. The V call is TRBV7-8, the J call TRBJ1-1; D is uncertain. The germline CDR1 and CDR2 sequences are SGHVS and FQNEAQ. CDR3 length: 12 residues. CDR3 DNA: TGTGCCAGCAGCTTCTCAGACCGTGAAGATTTCTTT. Protein: CASSFSDREDFF.

This clonotype was detected many times. J is TRBJ2-2 and V is TRBV28, with no clear D. CDR1 is MDHEN, CDR2 SYDVKM, per germline. This CDR3 spans 14 amino acids. Trimming stripped 3 bases from V and 0 bases from J, with 5 bases between. The CDR3 here is CASSFIPNTGELFF. CDR3 nucleotides: TGTGCCAGCAGTTTTATACCGAACACCGGGGAGCTGTTTTTT.

The J gene is TRBJ1-2, the V gene TRBV2; 11 nucleotides line up with TRBD1. The germline V gene has CDR1 SNHLY and CDR2 FYNNEI. The V and J ends lost 3 bases and 6 bases, in that order; junction bases with no gene match: 6. This CDR3 spans 15 amino acids. The DNA of the CDR3 is TGTGCCAGCAGTGAGAGGACAGGGGGCGTGGATGGCTACACCTTC. Its translation is CASSERTGGVDGYTF.

This clonotype was detected a few times. The V gene is TRBV11-2, the J gene TRBJ2-7; the D is unclear. V was clipped by 2 bases and J by 0 bases, with 8 bases between them. Germline assignment: CDR1 SGHAT and CDR2 FQNNGV. The CDR3 covers 14 residues. The CDR3 DNA follows: TGTGCCAGCAGCTTATCTGATAGCTCCTACGAGCAGTACTTC. It is translated as CASSLSDSSYEQYF.

In this sample, this clonotype turned up many times. The chain uses TRBV6-5 and TRBJ1-6; 7 bases agree with TRBD1. The V and J ends lost 2 bases and 5 bases, in that order; junction bases with no gene match: 3. The CDR3 runs 15 residues. Germline CDR1 is MNHEY and CDR2 is SVGAGI. CDR3 region: CASSYVGTDNSPLHF. CDR3 nucleotide sequence: TGTGCCAGCAGTTACGTTGGGACAGATAATTCACCCCTCCACTTT.

At least ten counts were recorded for this clonotype. The chain is built from TRBV6-5 and TRBJ1-1; D is ambiguous. From germline, CDR1 is MNHEY and CDR2 SVGAGI. This CDR3 has 13 residues. The V end was cut by 2 bases, the J end by 4 bases, with 8 bases between. The CDR3 here is CASSYGLTTEAFF. The CDR3 DNA reads as TGTGCCAGCAGTTACGGGCTTACCACTGAAGCTTTCTTT.

To note about this clonotype: This CDR3 is missing its conserved last phenylalanine or tryptophan, likely due to a read error. The rearrangement links TRBV27 to TRBJ2-7; 7 bases map to TRBD2. CDR1 and CDR2 (germline): MNHEY, SMNVEV (reference sequence). The CDR3 is 14 residues long. The trim removed 6 bases at V and 5 bases at J, leaving 10 bases unmatched. CDR3 DNA: TGTGCCAGCAGCCGCGGACTAGTAGGTAACGAGCAGTACCTC. This encodes CASSRGLVGNEQYL.

This clonotype was found many times. The chain joins TRBV18 to TRBJ1-1; 7 nucleotides align to TRBD1. The CDR3 consists of 15 residues. Trimming at V came to 3 bases and at J to 0 bases, leaving 4 bases not matched to a gene. CDR1 KGHSH and CDR2 LQKENI come from the germline V gene. CDR3 residues: CASSPGQAMNTEAFF. In nucleotides, the CDR3 is TGTGCCAGCTCACCCGGACAGGCGATGAACACTGAAGCTTTCTTT.

This clonotype was seen more than once but under ten times. The CDR3 reads CASSYTAAPPYEQYF. Written as DNA, the CDR3 is TGTGCCAGCAGTTACACGGCGGCTCCTCCCTACGAGCAGTACTTC. This chain uses TRBV6-2 or TRBV6-3 with TRBJ2-7; no definite D call. Germline V gene lookup returns CDR1 MNHEY and CDR2 SVGEGT. CDR3 length equals 15 residues. V lost 2 bases to trimming and J lost 2 bases, with 13 bases between them.

Comment on this clonotype: This could be a read error, since a much larger clone is one nucleotide away. The chain is built from TRBV12-5 and TRBJ2-2; tentatively, D is TRBD1 (6 bases). Per germline, CDR1 LGHNT and CDR2 FRNRAP. The CDR3 is 15 amino acids. The CDR3 region has the DNA TGTGCTAGTGGTTTGGTACAGGGAAGGACCGGGGAGCGGTTTTTT. Protein: CASGLVQGRTGERFF.

This clonotype was counted at least ten times. V gene TRBV5-1 combines with J gene TRBJ2-7; D remains unclear. The CDR3 runs 17 residues. Between the trimmed V and J ends, which lost 1 base and 2 bases, there was a span of 19 bases. CDR1 is SGHRS, CDR2 YFSETQ, per germline. The CDR3 here is CASSLSQAPYTTYEQYF. The DNA of the CDR3 is TGCGCCAGCAGCTTGTCCCAAGCACCCTATACCACCTACGAGCAGTACTTC.

This clonotype came up many times. CDR3 nucleotide sequence: TGCGCCAGCAGCTTGATTAGAGGGAACACTGAAGCTTTCTTT. Translation: CASSLIRGNTEAFF. The J gene is TRBJ1-1, the V gene TRBV5-1; D remains ambiguous. This CDR3 spans 14 amino acids. Looked up from germline, CDR1 is SGHRS and CDR2 is YFSETQ. Trimming cost V 1 base and J 1 base, with 8 bases left between them.

Ten or more counts support this clonotype. The CDR3 DNA follows: TGTGCCAGCAGATCCACAGATACGCAGTATTTT. Its translation is CASRSTDTQYF. The V and J genes are TRBV27 and TRBJ2-3; no firm D call. This CDR3 is built from 11 residues. Germline V CDR1 and CDR2: MNHEY, SMNVEV (reference sequence). V lost 6 bases and J 2 bases, leaving 3 bases between the germline ends.

This clonotype has at least ten counts. J is TRBJ2-7 and V is TRBV11-2, with D possibly being TRBD1 (6 bases). CDR3 size: 13 residues. Germline V lookup: CDR1 SGHAT, CDR2 FQNNGV. V was clipped by 2 bases and J by 7 bases, with 12 bases between them. CDR3 in amino acids: CASSLLQGGEQYF. For the CDR3, the DNA is TGTGCCAGCAGCTTATTACAGGGTGGGGAGCAGTACTTC.